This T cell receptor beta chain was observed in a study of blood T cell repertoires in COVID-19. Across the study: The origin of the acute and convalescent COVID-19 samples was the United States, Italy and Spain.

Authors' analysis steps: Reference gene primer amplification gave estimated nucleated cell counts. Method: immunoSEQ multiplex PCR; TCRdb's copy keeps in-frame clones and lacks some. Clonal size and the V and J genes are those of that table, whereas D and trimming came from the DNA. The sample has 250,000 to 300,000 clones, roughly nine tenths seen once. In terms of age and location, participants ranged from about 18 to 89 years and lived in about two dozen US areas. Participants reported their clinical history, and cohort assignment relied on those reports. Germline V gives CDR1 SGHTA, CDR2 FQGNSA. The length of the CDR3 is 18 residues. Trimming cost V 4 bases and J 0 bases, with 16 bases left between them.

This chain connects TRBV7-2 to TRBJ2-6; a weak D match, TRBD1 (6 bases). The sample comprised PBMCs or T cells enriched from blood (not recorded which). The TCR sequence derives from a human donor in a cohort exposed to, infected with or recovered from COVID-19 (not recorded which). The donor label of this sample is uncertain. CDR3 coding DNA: TGTGCCAGCAGCTCGTCCCGGGGCAGGGGCTCTGGGGCCAACGTCCTGACTTTC. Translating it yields CASSSSRGRGSGANVLTF.